Listed here are 12 T cell receptor beta chains from one sample, sequenced in a study of blood T cell repertoires in COVID-19. Data came from immunoSEQ multiplex PCR; TCRdb stores just in-frame clones and leaves some out. The data hold 130,000 or so clones, with 80% to 90% observed a single time. The sequencing sample was made of peripheral blood. These receptors all stem from a man aged 50 or older with active COVID-19.

J is TRBJ2-7 and V is TRBV6-5; D may be TRBD2 (5 bases). The V and J ends lost 8 bases and 0 bases respectively, with 17 bases between them. Germline CDR1 and CDR2: MNHEY and SVGAGI. The CDR3 contains 15 residues. The CDR3 region is CASASSGLLSYEQYF. DNA for the CDR3: TGTGCCAGCGCTTCCTCTGGACTCCTCTCCTACGAGCAGTACTTC.

This chain uses TRBV29-1 with TRBJ2-2, with D maybe TRBD1 (6 bases). The germline V gene encodes CDR1 SQVTM and CDR2 ANQGSEA. Trimming took off 7 bases at V and 4 bases at J, with 16 bases between the two ends. This CDR3 has 14 amino acids. The CDR3 region is CSARGLRGTGELFF. As DNA, the CDR3 is TGCAGCGCACGCGGACTCAGGGGCACCGGGGAGCTGTTTTTT.

The rearrangement links TRBV6-5 to TRBJ1-2; D possibly corresponds to TRBD1 (6 bases). In germline, CDR1 is MNHEY, CDR2 SVGAGI. The length of the CDR3 is 16 residues. V was pared by 0 bases and J by 0 bases, with 11 bases between. As DNA, the CDR3 is TGTGCCAGCAGTTACTCGGGGGCAGAATCTAACTATGGCTACACCTTC. Translated: CASSYSGAESNYGYTF.

The chain links TRBV7-2 to TRBJ2-7; no firm D call. Per the germline V gene, CDR1 is SGHTA and CDR2 is FQGNSA. The CDR3 extends over 15 amino acids. Trimming removed 5 bases at V and 0 bases at J, with 14 bases between. DNA for the CDR3: TGTGCCAGCAGCAACCGAGAGAGGAGCTCCTACGAGCAGTACTTC. Protein product: CASSNRERSSYEQYF.

The V and J genes are TRBV9 and TRBJ2-3; tentative D call: TRBD2 (7 bases). The V and J ends lost 4 bases and 3 bases respectively, with 18 bases between them. The germline V gene has CDR1 SGDLS and CDR2 YYNGEE. This CDR3 has 16 amino acids. CDR3 sequence reads: CASSLRSGGGTDTQYF. The CDR3 DNA reads as TGTGCCAGCAGCTTGAGATCGGGGGGCGGTACAGATACGCAGTATTTT.

V usage is TRBV5-4 and J usage is TRBJ2-3, with 8 bases identical to TRBD2. CDR3 length: 15 amino acids. V dropped 2 bases and J dropped 1; count of bases not matched to a gene: 3. The germline gives CDR1 SGHNT, CDR2 YYREEE (reference sequence). In DNA, the CDR3 is TGTGCCAGCAGCTTATCGGGGGGGGGCACAGATACGCAGTATTTT. As protein: CASSLSGGGTDTQYF.

This rearrangement joins TRBV12-3 or TRBV12-4 to TRBJ1-2, with 8 bases identical to TRBD1. This CDR3 is built from 13 residues. V lost 3 bases, J lost 5 bases, and 2 bases stayed unmatched. In DNA, the CDR3 is TGTGCCAGCAGTTTTAACAGGGGGTATGGCTACACCTTC. This encodes CASSFNRGYGYTF.

This clone was seen a few times. The V gene is TRBV5-8, the J gene TRBJ2-3; possible D gene TRBD1, 6 bases. The length of the CDR3 is 14 residues. The germline V and J ends were trimmed by 5 bases and 1 base, with 11 bases remaining between them. CDR1 SGHTS and CDR2 YDEGEE come from the germline V gene. The CDR3 loop is CASSTGMGTDTQYF. CDR3 in DNA: TGTGCCAGCAGTACAGGGATGGGCACAGATACGCAGTATTTT.

The chain recombines TRBV9 with TRBJ1-2; possible D gene TRBD1, 6 bases. In germline, CDR1 is SGDLS, CDR2 YYNGEE. CDR3 length: 14 residues. The V and J ends lost 4 bases and 6 bases respectively, with 16 bases between them. The CDR3 is CASSSGGRGDGYTF. In nucleotides, the CDR3 is TGTGCCAGCAGCTCCGGCGGCAGGGGAGATGGCTACACCTTC.

This clone occurred once. The chain employs TRBV21-1 and TRBJ1-1; the table calls TRBD1, which could not be checked here. TRBV21-1 is a pseudogene. The CDR3 spans 19 residues. For the CDR3, the DNA is TGTGCCAGCAGCAAACGGATTAGGGGCGCGGTGGACGTGAACACTGAAGCTTTCTTT. Translated, it gives CASSKRIRGAVDVNTEAFF.

This chain connects TRBV2 to TRBJ2-3; weak D call: TRBD2 (6 bases). Germline V gene sequence: CDR1 SNHLY, CDR2 FYNNEI. This CDR3 comprises 13 residues. Trimming pared 4 bases from V and 10 bases from J, leaving 15 bases between. Here the CDR3 DNA reads TGTGCCAGCAGTGGACTAGGCCCCAGTCCGCAGTATTTT. It codes for CASSGLGPSPQYF.

The rearrangement uses TRBV20-1 and TRBJ2-3; no reliable D call. CDR3 length equals 14 residues. Germline CDR1 DFQATT, CDR2 SNEGSKA (reference sequence). V lost 3 bases and J 3 bases, leaving 13 bases between the germline ends. CDR3 DNA sequence: TGCAGTGCTAGTGGTGGAGCTGGGACAGATACGCAGTATTTT. Its protein is CSASGGAGTDTQYF.